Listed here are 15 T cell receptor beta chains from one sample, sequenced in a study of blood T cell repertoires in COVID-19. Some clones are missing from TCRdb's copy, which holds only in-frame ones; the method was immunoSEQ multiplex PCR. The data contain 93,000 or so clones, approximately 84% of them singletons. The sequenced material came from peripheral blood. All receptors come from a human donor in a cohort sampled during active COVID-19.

The CDR3 is CASSPRDRAYEQYF. DNA for the CDR3: TGTGCCAGCAGCCCCCGGGACAGGGCCTACGAGCAGTACTTC. The chain couples TRBV9 to TRBJ2-7; 9 positions agree with TRBD1. V dropped 4 bases and J dropped 2; count of bases not matched to a gene: 4. The CDR3 spans 14 residues. The germline CDR1 and CDR2 sequences are SGDLS and YYNGEE. The whole variable domain, filled in from reference TRBV9 and TRBJ2-7, reads DSGVTQTPKHLITATGQRVTLRCSPRSGDLSVYWYQQSLDQGLQFLIQYYNGEERAKGNILERFSAQQFPDLHSELNLSSLELGDSALYFCASSPRDRAYEQYFGPGTRLTVT.

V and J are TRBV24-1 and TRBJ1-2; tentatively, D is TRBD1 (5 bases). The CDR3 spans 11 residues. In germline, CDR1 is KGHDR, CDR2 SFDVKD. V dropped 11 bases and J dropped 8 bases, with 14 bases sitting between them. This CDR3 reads CAIGIGGGYTF. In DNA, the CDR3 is TGTGCCATTGGGATCGGGGGAGGCTACACCTTC.

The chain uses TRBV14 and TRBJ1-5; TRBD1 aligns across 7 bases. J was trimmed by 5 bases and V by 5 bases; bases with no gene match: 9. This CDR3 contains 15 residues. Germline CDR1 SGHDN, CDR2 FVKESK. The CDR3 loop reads CASSARQGRYQPQHF. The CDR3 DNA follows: TGTGCCAGCAGCGCAAGACAGGGTCGGTATCAGCCCCAGCATTTT.

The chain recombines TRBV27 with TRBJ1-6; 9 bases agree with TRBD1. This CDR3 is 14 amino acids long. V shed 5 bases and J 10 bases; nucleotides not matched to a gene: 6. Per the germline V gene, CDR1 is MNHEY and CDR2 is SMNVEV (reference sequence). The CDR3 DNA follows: TGTGCCAGCAGTCCGGGACAGGGTGGCTCACCCCTCCACTTT. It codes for CASSPGQGGSPLHF.

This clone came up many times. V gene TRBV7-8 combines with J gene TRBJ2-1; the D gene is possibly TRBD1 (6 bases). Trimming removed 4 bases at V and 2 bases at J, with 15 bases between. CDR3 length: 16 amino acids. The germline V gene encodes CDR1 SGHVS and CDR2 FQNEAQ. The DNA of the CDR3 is TGTGCCAGCAGCTCTTGGGGGCTAAAAACCTACAATGAGCAGTTCTTC. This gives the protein CASSSWGLKTYNEQFF.

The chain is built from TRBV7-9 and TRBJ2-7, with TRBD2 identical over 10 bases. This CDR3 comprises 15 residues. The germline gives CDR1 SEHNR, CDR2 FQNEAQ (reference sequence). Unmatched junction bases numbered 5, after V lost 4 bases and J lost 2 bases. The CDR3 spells CASSSLAGATYEQYF. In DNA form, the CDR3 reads TGTGCCAGCAGCTCCCTAGCGGGAGCTACCTACGAGCAGTACTTC.

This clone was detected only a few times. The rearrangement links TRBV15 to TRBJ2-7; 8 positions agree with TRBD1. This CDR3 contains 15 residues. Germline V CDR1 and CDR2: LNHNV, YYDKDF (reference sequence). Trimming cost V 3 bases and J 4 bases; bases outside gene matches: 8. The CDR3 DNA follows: TGTGCCACCAGCAGGGCCGCGGGACAGGCGTACGAGCAGTACTTC. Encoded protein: CATSRAAGQAYEQYF.

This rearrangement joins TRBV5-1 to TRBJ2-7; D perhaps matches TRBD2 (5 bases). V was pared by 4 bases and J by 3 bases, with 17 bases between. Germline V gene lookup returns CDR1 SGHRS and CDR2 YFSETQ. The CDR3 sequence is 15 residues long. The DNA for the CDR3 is TGCGCCAGCAGCCCGGGCCTTCCCGGGATCTACGAGCAGTACTTC. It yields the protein CASSPGLPGIYEQYF.

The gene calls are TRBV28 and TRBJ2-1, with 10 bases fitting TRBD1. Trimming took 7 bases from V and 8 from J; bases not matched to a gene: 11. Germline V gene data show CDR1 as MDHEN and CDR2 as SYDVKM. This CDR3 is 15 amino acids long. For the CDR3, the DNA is TGTGCCAGCACAACCCCCGGGACAGGGGACCATGAGCAGTTCTTC. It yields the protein CASTTPGTGDHEQFF.

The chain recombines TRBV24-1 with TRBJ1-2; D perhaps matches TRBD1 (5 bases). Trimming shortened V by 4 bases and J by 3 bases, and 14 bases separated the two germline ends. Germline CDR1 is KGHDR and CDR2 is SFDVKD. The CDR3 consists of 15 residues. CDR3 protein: CATSDPGGSDYGYTF. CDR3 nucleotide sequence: TGTGCCACCAGTGACCCTGGGGGGTCGGACTATGGCTACACCTTC.

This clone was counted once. The CDR3: CASKGGVFYGYTF. In nucleotides, the CDR3 is TGTGCCAGCAAGGGAGGAGTATTCTATGGCTACACCTTC. The chain is built from TRBV5-6 and TRBJ1-2; the D is unclear. Trimming removed 6 bases from V and 4 bases from J, with 13 bases in between. CDR1 SGHDT and CDR2 YYEEEE come from the germline V gene. The CDR3 is 13 amino acids.

Here the CDR3 reads CASSLSAGEQYF. In DNA form, the CDR3 reads TGTGCCAGCAGTTTGTCGGCGGGCGAGCAGTACTTC. J is TRBJ2-7 and V is TRBV27; possible D gene TRBD2, 5 bases. The length of the CDR3 is 12 residues. Trimming took off 3 bases at V and 6 bases at J, with 9 bases between the two ends. CDR1 is MNHEY and CDR2 is SMNVEV in the germline V gene (reference sequence).

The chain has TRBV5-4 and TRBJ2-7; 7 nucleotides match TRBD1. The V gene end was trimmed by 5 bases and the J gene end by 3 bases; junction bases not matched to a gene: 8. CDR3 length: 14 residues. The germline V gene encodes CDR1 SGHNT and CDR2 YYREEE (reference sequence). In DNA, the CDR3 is TGTGCCAGCAGTGGACAGGCCGAGAGCTACGAGCAGTACTTC. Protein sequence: CASSGQAESYEQYF.

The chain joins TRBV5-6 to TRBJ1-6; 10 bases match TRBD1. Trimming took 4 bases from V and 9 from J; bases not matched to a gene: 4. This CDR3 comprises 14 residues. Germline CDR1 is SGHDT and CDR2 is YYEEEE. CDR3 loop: CASSGGTGASPLHF. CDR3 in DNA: TGTGCCAGCAGCGGTGGGACAGGGGCTTCACCCCTCCACTTT.

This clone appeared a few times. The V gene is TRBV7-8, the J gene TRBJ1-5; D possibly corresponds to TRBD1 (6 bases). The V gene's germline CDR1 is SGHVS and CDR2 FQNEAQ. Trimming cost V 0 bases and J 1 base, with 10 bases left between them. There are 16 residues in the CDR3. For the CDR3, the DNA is TGTGCCAGCAGCTTAGCGACAGGACTCAGCAATCAGCCCCAGCATTTT. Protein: CASSLATGLSNQPQHF.